This entry features one TCR beta chain sequence. Its specificity is not known. From germline, CDR1 is SNHLY and CDR2 FYNNEI. Trimming took off 6 bases at V and 6 bases at J, with 15 bases between the two ends. This CDR3 has 13 residues. Described treatment: approximately nine-day PBMC culture with coronavirus spike peptide pools or control peptides (ViraFEST assay). Peptide pool stimulation in ViraFEST expanded antigen-specific T cells, whose TCRs were then sequenced. Cultured CD4+ T-cell DNA underwent Oncomine TCR Beta short-read sequencing. Investigators obtained genomic DNA by extraction from cultured CD4+ T cells. TCRdb recomputed calls from the PCR reads with MiXCR, one row per CDR3 protein. In the table there are roughly 6,900 distinct CDR3 sequences, around two thirds of which are singletons. The data derive from a study of vaccination and CD4 T cells after COVID-19. Overall study context: The stimulating agents, overlapping spike peptides, came from SARS-CoV-2, HCoV-NL63, HCoV-OC43 and HCoV-229E.

General observations from the study: A median of about 90% of reactive clones, in convalescent patients, became evident only post-vaccination.

The V gene is TRBV2, the J gene TRBJ2-7; D uncertain. The TCR sequence derives from a human donor who had recovered from COVID-19. The sample comprised CD4+ T cells from blood, cultured in vitro. The CDR3 loop reads CASRENKGPEQYF. CDR3 sequence (DNA): TGTGCCAGCAGGGAGAACAAGGGCCCCGAGCAGTACTTC.